Each of the 27 T cell receptor beta chains below was sequenced from the same sample in a study of blood T cell repertoires in COVID-19 (dated by TCRdb to the early 2020s). The method behind the library was the immunoSEQ multiplex PCR assay. The table comes from immuneACCESS by way of TCRdb, which keeps in-frame sequences with V and J called. Part of the clones is missing from these tables; in studies checked, under half for an unresolved V gene and the rest for unknown reasons. The sample records about 220,000 clones, around 81% of which are singletons. The ten largest clones add up to roughly 2.3% of the sample. Material for sequencing was peripheral blood. The receptors derive from a woman aged 55 to 70 with acute or convalescent COVID-19.

The chain recombines TRBV18 with TRBJ2-1; 9 nucleotides agree with TRBD1. Germline CDR1 reads KGHSH; CDR2 reads LQKENI. The CDR3 loop spans 15 amino acids. Losses at the gene ends were 5 bases for V and 7 bases for J; bases not matched to a gene: 9. This CDR3 is CASSSTGGEGNEQFF. CDR3 in DNA: TGTGCCAGCTCATCCACAGGGGGCGAAGGGAATGAGCAGTTCTTC.

The count of this clone is one. CDR3 nucleotides: TGTGCCACCGCCGGACCAAAAAGGGGGAAAATAACTAATGAAAAACTGTTTTTT. Its protein is CATAGPKRGKITNEKLFF. The chain couples TRBV15 to TRBJ1-4, with TRBD1 as a possible D gene (6 bases). Germline V gene data show CDR1 as LNHNV and CDR2 as YYDKDF (reference sequence). V was clipped by 8 bases and J by 1 base, with 23 bases between them. CDR3 length: 18 residues. The complete variable domain, with remaining parts taken from reference TRBV15 and TRBJ1-4, reads DAMVIQNPRYQVTQFGKPVTLSCSQTLNHNVMYWYQQKSSQAPKLLFHYYDKDFNNEADTPDNFQSRRPNTSFCFLDIRSPGLGDTAMYLCATAGPKRGKITNEKLFFGSGTQLSVL.

The V call is TRBV6-4, the J call TRBJ2-5; D possibly corresponds to TRBD1 (5 bases). The CDR3 has 19 residues. The germline V gene has CDR1 MRHNA and CDR2 SNTAGT. Trimming took 4 bases from V and 0 from J, leaving 24 bases between them. The CDR3 nucleotides are TGTGCCAGCAGTGTTTTAGGACAACCCCCCTCACAGTACCAAGAGACCCAGTACTTC. Translating gives CASSVLGQPPSQYQETQYF.

The CDR3: CASSRQQETQYF. The CDR3 nucleotides read TGTGCCAGTAGTAGACAGCAAGAGACCCAGTACTTC. The V gene is TRBV19, the J gene TRBJ2-5, with D perhaps matching TRBD1 (5 bases). Trimming stripped 4 bases from V and 2 bases from J, with 5 bases between. Looked up from germline, CDR1 is LNHDA and CDR2 is SQIVND (reference sequence). This CDR3 spans 12 amino acids.

The table lists this clone with a few counts. The chain links TRBV9 to TRBJ1-2; TRBD1 matches 9 bases. Trimming took 3 bases from V and 13 from J; bases not matched to a gene: 1. The CDR3 consists of 10 residues. The germline gives CDR1 SGDLS, CDR2 YYNGEE. CDR3 bases: TGTGCCAGCAGCGGGGACAGGGTCACCTTC. Protein sequence: CASSGDRVTF.

This clone was counted once. V usage is TRBV6-6 and J usage is TRBJ2-7; a weak D match, TRBD2 (7 bases). CDR3 length: 16 residues. CDR1 and CDR2 from the germline V gene are MNHNY and SVGAGI (reference sequence). Trimming cost V 0 bases and J 4 bases, with 16 bases left between them. DNA of the CDR3: TGTGCCAGCAGTTACTCGACGTACAGGGAGGGATACGAGCAGTACTTC. It translates to CASSYSTYREGYEQYF.

The DNA for the CDR3 is TGTGCCAGCAGTAAAAAGGGAGACAACAGGGGCTTTAATGAAAAACTGTTTTTT. It translates to CASSKKGDNRGFNEKLFF. The rearrangement joins TRBV21-1 to TRBJ1-4; no DNA check was done on the table's D call, TRBD1. TRBV21-1 is annotated as a pseudogene. This CDR3 has 18 amino acids.

This rearrangement joins TRBV19 to TRBJ1-5, with 9 nucleotides matching TRBD1. Germline V gene data show CDR1 as LNHDA and CDR2 as SQIVND (reference sequence). This CDR3 is 18 amino acids long. V shed 3 bases and J 2 bases; nucleotides not matched to a gene: 11. The CDR3 coding sequence is TGTGCCAGTAGTATTGGGACAGGGAGGGTCGTGCGCAATCAGCCCCAGCATTTT. It is translated as CASSIGTGRVVRNQPQHF.

V is TRBV3-1 (or the pseudogene TRBV3-2) and J is TRBJ2-3, with D maybe TRBD2 (5 bases). The CDR3 is 18 amino acids. Deletions cut 0 bases from V and 1 base from J, with 17 bases between. The germline V gene encodes CDR1 LGHDT and CDR2 YNNKEL (reference sequence). CDR3 amino acids: CASSQDVAGTRGTDTQYF. The CDR3 region has the DNA TGTGCCAGCAGCCAAGATGTTGCGGGCACACGGGGCACAGATACGCAGTATTTT.

The rearrangement links TRBV12-3 or TRBV12-4 to TRBJ2-5; D ambiguous. The CDR3 totals 13 residues. V lost 1 base to trimming and J lost 1 base, with 4 bases between them. The DNA for the CDR3 is TGTGCCAGCAGTTTAGGGGCCCAAGAGACCCAGTACTTC. The encoded protein is CASSLGAQETQYF.

The rearrangement joins TRBV13 to TRBJ2-3; 7 nucleotides line up with TRBD1. This CDR3 is 15 amino acids long. Germline trimming cut 0 bases from V and 3 bases from J; bases unmatched to any gene: 3. CDR1 and CDR2 from the germline V gene are PRHDT and FYEKMQ (reference sequence). CDR3 nucleotide sequence: TGTGCCAGCAGCTTAGGGACAGGGAGTACAGATACGCAGTATTTT. Its translation: CASSLGTGSTDTQYF.

The chain carries TRBV19 and TRBJ1-6, with 9 positions matching TRBD1. The ends lost 2 bases at V and 13 bases at J; junction bases unmatched: 6. Germline loops: CDR1 LNHDA, CDR2 SQIVND (reference sequence). The CDR3 length is 14 residues. The CDR3 region is CASSIRDRAYPLHF. The CDR3 DNA follows: TGTGCCAGTAGTATAAGGGACAGGGCATACCCCCTCCACTTT.

In this sample, this clone turned up once. The V call is TRBV4-2, the J call TRBJ2-1; maybe TRBD1 (7 bases). This CDR3 is 17 amino acids long. Trimming removed 3 bases from V and 3 bases from J, with 18 bases in between. The germline V gene has CDR1 LGHNA and CDR2 YNFKEQ. CDR3 protein: CASSQSGRQGLYNEQFF. Here the CDR3 DNA reads TGTGCCAGCAGCCAGAGCGGCCGACAGGGACTCTACAATGAGCAGTTCTTC.

This chain's CDR3 is CASSFTSGQGNEKLFF. DNA for the CDR3: TGTGCCAGCAGCTTCACCTCGGGACAGGGGAATGAAAAACTGTTTTTT. This chain links TRBV5-4 with TRBJ1-4, with TRBD1 identical over 10 bases. From germline, CDR1 is SGHNT and CDR2 YYREEE (reference sequence). Trimming took 2 bases from V and 5 from J; bases not matched to a gene: 6. The CDR3 extends over 16 amino acids.

The chain carries TRBV7-9 and TRBJ1-5; D may be TRBD1 (6 bases). The V gene lost 3 bases and the J gene lost 1 base, with 10 bases spanning the gap. Per germline, CDR1 SEHNR and CDR2 FQNEAQ (reference sequence). The CDR3 runs to 15 residues. CDR3 residues: CASSFHGGSNQPQHF. DNA of the CDR3: TGTGCCAGCAGCTTCCATGGGGGCAGCAATCAGCCCCAGCATTTT. Full variable domain (missing parts from reference TRBV7-9 and TRBJ1-5): DTGVSQNPRHKITKRGQNVTFRCDPISEHNRLYWYRQTLGQGPEFLTYFQNEAQLEKSRLLSDRFSAERPKGSFSTLEIQRTEQGDSAMYLCASSFHGGSNQPQHFGDGTRLSIL.

CDR3 bases: TGCGCCAGCAGCCAACGCCCCCAGGGGAACACTGAAGCTTTCTTT. Its protein product is CASSQRPQGNTEAFF. The chain couples TRBV4-3 to TRBJ1-1, with D possibly matching TRBD1 (5 bases). The V gene's germline CDR1 is LGHNA and CDR2 YSLEER. The CDR3 length is 15 residues. Trimming stripped 2 bases from V and 1 base from J, with 11 bases between.

The chain is built from TRBV5-8 and TRBJ1-1; D ambiguous. CDR3 size: 16 residues. Germline lookup yields CDR1 SGHTS and CDR2 YDEGEE. V was cut by 0 bases and J by 4 bases, with 16 bases left in between. This chain's CDR3 is CASSLELWGGGTEAFF. The CDR3 coding sequence is TGTGCCAGCAGCTTGGAGTTGTGGGGAGGCGGCACTGAAGCTTTCTTT.

To note about this clone: Other DNA sequences in the sample encode the same CDR3. The rearrangement uses TRBV28 and TRBJ2-5, with D unclear. V lost 3 bases and J lost 5, with 4 bases in between. Germline V gives CDR1 MDHEN, CDR2 SYDVKM. The CDR3 is made up of 11 amino acids. CDR3 coding DNA: TGTGCCAGCAGTTTTGAGGAGACCCAGTACTTC. Protein sequence: CASSFEETQYF.

The CDR3 loop reads CASSTGQGNGYTF. The CDR3 coding sequence is TGTGCCAGCAGTACGGGACAGGGAAATGGCTACACCTTC. The chain combines TRBV12-3 or TRBV12-4 with TRBJ1-2, with 9 bases matching TRBD1. With 5 bases clipped from V and 6 bases from J, the junction kept 4 bases outside the gene matches. This CDR3 region has 13 residues.

The gene calls are TRBV6-5 and TRBJ1-2, with 10 bases aligning to TRBD1. Germline-derived CDR1 and CDR2 are MNHEY and SVGAGI. The CDR3 has 13 amino acids. J was trimmed by 6 bases and V by 4 bases; bases with no gene match: 2. The CDR3, as DNA: TGTGCCAGCAGTTGGGACAGGGGTCATGGCTACACCTTC. The encoded protein is CASSWDRGHGYTF.

V is TRBV3-1 (or the pseudogene TRBV3-2) and J is TRBJ2-5, with TRBD2 identical over 7 bases. CDR1 is LGHDT, CDR2 YNNKEL, per germline (reference sequence). The junction had 11 bases not matched to a gene; V was cut back by 4 bases and J by 3 bases. CDR3 length: 16 residues. The CDR3 here is CASSLVGLAEKETQYF. DNA for the CDR3: TGTGCCAGCAGCCTCGTGGGCCTAGCGGAGAAAGAGACCCAGTACTTC.

This rearrangement joins TRBV30 to TRBJ1-3; D gene uncertain. The CDR3 is 13 amino acids. Trimming left V 0 bases short and J 3 bases short, with 6 bases between. Germline-derived CDR1 and CDR2 are GTSNPN and SVGIG (reference sequence). CDR3 loop: CAWSVQIGNTIYF. Here the CDR3 DNA reads TGTGCCTGGAGTGTACAGATTGGAAACACCATATATTTT.

V gene TRBV28 combines with J gene TRBJ2-7, with D possibly TRBD1 on 5 matching bases. Germline V gives CDR1 MDHEN, CDR2 SYDVKM. Between the trimmed V and J ends, which lost 7 bases and 2 bases, there was a span of 9 bases. The CDR3 loop spans 12 amino acids. The CDR3 reads CASKGATYEQYF. The CDR3 DNA follows: TGTGCCAGCAAAGGGGCCACCTACGAGCAGTACTTC. Looking up the rest from reference TRBV28 and TRBJ2-7 gives the full variable domain: DVKVTQSSRYLVKRTGEKVFLECVQDMDHENMFWYRQDPGLGLRLIYFSYDVKMKEKGDIPEGYSVSREKKERFSLILESASTNQTSMYLCASKGATYEQYFGPGTRLTVT.

The rearrangement joins TRBV29-1 to TRBJ1-2; D perhaps matches TRBD1 (6 bases). Germline V gene data show CDR1 as SQVTM and CDR2 as ANQGSEA. The CDR3 covers 13 residues. Trimming pared 7 bases from V and 2 bases from J, leaving 14 bases between. The CDR3, as DNA: TGCAGCGCCGATTGGCAGGGGAACTATGGCTACACCTTC. Translation gives CSADWQGNYGYTF.

The chain links TRBV5-4 to TRBJ2-3; D might be TRBD2 (5 bases). The CDR3 sequence is 16 residues long. V was cut by 1 base and J by 4 bases, with 16 bases left in between. From germline, CDR1 is SGHNT and CDR2 YYREEE (reference sequence). CDR3 amino acids: CASSLTRGGGPDTQYF. CDR3 in DNA: TGTGCCAGCAGCTTGACGAGAGGAGGTGGCCCAGATACGCAGTATTTT. The full variable domain, completed using reference TRBV5-4 and TRBJ2-3, is ETGVTQSPTHLIKTRGQQVTLRCSSQSGHNTVSWYQQALGQGPQFIFQYYREEENGRGNFPPRFSGLQFPNYSSELNVNALELDDSALYLCASSLTRGGGPDTQYFGPGTRLTVL.

This chain links TRBV18 with TRBJ1-1, with 7 nucleotides matching TRBD1. The CDR3 has 15 amino acids. Trimming cost V 4 bases and J 1 base; bases outside gene matches: 6. The V gene's germline CDR1 is KGHSH and CDR2 LQKENI. Written as DNA, the CDR3 is TGTGCCAGCTCACGACAGGGTTCCGAGAACACTGAAGCTTTCTTT. Protein sequence: CASSRQGSENTEAFF.

A single count supports this clone. V and J are TRBV7-9 and TRBJ2-7; D possibly corresponds to TRBD2 (5 bases). Between the trimmed V and J ends, which lost 8 bases and 7 bases, there was a span of 9 bases. The CDR3 runs 10 residues. Germline loops: CDR1 SEHNR, CDR2 FQNEAQ (reference sequence). CDR3 nucleotide sequence: TGTGCCAGCGCAACGGGGGAGCAGTACTTC. This encodes CASATGEQYF.